The sequence of this TCR beta chain was determined in a study of CD8+CD57+ T cells in acquired aplastic anemia (dated by TCRdb to the late 2010s). Study-wide context: DNA extracted from sorted CD4+ and CD8+ cells had a mean of around 3 ug, with a range of about 0.19 to 30 ug. CD8+CD57+ expansion was defined as frequency above the mean frequency observed in healthy subjects. What the research found in general, with its limitations: Around 31 CD8+ CDR3 sequences were shared between patients and controls but appeared highly expressed in patients and within their immunodominant clones. Patients and healthy controls showed no significant difference in CD8+ Simpson's diversity (P=0.060).

Expansion of CD8+CD57+ cells had been shown by flow cytometry in the patients chosen for sequencing. Severe acquired aplastic anemia was diagnosed in all patients according to International Study of Aplastic Anemia and Agranulocytosis and Camitta criteria. No patient had received any therapy when blood was sampled. In the study, sorted CD4+ and CD8+ blood T cells from patients with severe aplastic anemia and from healthy subjects underwent deep sequencing of TCR repertoires. In the USA, patient enrollment took place under clinicaltrials.gov protocols 00001620, 01623167, 00001397, 00071045, 00081523 and 00961064. Ficoll-Paque density gradient centrifugation was used to isolate peripheral blood mononuclear cells. Before DNA extraction, CD4+ and CD8+ T cells were sorted with FACS or magnetic beads. This clonotype was counted between two and nine times. Its antigen target is currently unknown. Qualities for individual bases were not recorded, and no much larger clone is one base off.

Counted from cysteine to phenylalanine, this CDR3 has 14 amino acids. The CDR3 DNA has 42 bases and is translated from base 1. CDR1 and CDR2, looked up from the germline V gene (reference sequence), are GTSNPN and SVGIG. Relative to germline, V is missing 5 bases and J is missing 6 bases, with 12 bases of the junction outside any gene match. Profiling of TCR beta VDJ combinations and CDR3 sequences used genomic DNA as the template. An Illumina HiSeq 2000 was the platform used for TCR repertoire sequencing. For the original study's pipeline: TRBV/TRBJ rearrangement plots, CDR3 size and DJ length profiles, and Simpson's diversity index were used to evaluate the repertoires. The most abundant DNA sequence in the deep sequencing data was defined as the immunodominant clone. CDR3 amino acid sequences were screened for sharing across subjects and compared with published repertoires and the VDJdb database. Using fastp trimming at Q25 and MiXCR clonotype assembly, TCRdb reanalyzed the public sequencing data and kept in-frame beta chains. All rows with the same CDR3 protein become a single entry with the most common DNA and genes. TCRdb, rather than the study authors, made the V and J calls. The sample table contains about 470,000 distinct CDR3 sequences; only one count was recorded for about a third of them. The top ten clones comprise 0.82% of the sample.

Sequenced: sorted CD4+, CD8+, or CD8+CD57+ T cells (not recorded which) from PBMCs. The clonotype was recovered from a human donor with aplastic anemia. The chain employs TRBV30 and TRBJ1-2; TRBD1 lines up with 7 middle nucleotides. The DNA sequence is given as TGTGCCTGGGCCGCCGACAGGGCAGCAGATGGCTACACCTTC. This codes for CAWAADRAADGYTF.